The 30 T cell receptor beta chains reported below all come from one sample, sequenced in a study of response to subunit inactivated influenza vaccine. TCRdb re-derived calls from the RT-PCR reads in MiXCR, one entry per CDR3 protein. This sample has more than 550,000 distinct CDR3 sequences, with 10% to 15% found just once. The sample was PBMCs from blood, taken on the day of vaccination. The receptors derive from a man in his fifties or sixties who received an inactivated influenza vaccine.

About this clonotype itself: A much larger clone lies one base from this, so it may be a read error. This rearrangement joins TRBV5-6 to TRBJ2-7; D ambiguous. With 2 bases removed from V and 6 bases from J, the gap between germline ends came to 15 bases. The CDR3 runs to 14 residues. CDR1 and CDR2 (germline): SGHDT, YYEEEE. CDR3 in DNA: TGTGCCAGCAGCTTCCGAGCCCCGCTTTGCGAGCAGTACTTC. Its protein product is CASSFRAPLCEQYF. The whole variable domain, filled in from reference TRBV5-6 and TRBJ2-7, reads DAGVTQSPTHLIKTRGQQVTLRCSPKSGHDTVSWYQQALGQGPQFIFQYYEEEERQRGNFPDRFSGHQFPNYSSELNVNALLLGDSALYLCASSFRAPLCEQYFGPGTRLTVT.

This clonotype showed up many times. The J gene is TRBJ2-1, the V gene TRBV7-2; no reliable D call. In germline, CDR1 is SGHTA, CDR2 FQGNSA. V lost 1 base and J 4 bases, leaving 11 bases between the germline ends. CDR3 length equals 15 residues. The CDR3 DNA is TGTGCCAGCAGCTTAGGACCAACTGATTACAATGAGCAGTTCTTC. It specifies CASSLGPTDYNEQFF.

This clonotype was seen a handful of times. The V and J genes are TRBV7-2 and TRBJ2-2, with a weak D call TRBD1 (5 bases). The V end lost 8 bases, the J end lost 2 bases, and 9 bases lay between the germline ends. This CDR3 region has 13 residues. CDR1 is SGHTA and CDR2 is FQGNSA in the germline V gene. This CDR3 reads CASSRDNTGELFF. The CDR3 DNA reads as TGTGCCAGCTCCAGGGATAACACCGGGGAGCTGTTTTTT.

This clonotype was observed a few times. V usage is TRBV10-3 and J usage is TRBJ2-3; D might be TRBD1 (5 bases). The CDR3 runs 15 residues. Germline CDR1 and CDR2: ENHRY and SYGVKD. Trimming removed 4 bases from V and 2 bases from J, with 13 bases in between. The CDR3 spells CAISGKGSSTDTQYF. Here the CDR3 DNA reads TGTGCCATCAGTGGGAAGGGGTCGTCCACAGATACGCAGTATTTT.

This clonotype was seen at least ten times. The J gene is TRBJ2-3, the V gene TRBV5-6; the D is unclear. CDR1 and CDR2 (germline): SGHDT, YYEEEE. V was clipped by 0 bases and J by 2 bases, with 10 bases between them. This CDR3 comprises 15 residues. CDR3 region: CASSLGTALTDTQYF. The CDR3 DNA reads TGTGCCAGCAGCTTGGGCACAGCTCTCACAGATACGCAGTATTTT.

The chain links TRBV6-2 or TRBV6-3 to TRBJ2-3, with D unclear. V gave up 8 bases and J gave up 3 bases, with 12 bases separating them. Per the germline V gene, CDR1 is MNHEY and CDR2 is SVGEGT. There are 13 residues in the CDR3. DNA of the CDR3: TGTGCCAGCGGTAACAGCGTGACAGATACGCAGTATTTT. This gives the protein CASGNSVTDTQYF.

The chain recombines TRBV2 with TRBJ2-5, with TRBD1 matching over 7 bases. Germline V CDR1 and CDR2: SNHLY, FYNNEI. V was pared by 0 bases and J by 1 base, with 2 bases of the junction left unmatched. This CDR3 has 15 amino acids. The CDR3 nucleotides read TGTGCCAGCAGTGAAGCCCGGACAGGCCAAGAGACCCAGTACTTC. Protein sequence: CASSEARTGQETQYF.

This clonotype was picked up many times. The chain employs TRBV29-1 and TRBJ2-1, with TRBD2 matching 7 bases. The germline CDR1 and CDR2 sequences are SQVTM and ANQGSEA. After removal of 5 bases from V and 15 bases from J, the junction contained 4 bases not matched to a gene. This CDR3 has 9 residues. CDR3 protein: CSVREGRFF. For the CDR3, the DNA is TGCAGCGTTAGGGAGGGGCGGTTCTTC.

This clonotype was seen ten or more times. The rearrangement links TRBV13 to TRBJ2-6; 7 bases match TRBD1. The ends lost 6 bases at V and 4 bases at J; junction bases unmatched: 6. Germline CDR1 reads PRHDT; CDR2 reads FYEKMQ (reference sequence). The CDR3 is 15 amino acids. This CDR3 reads CASRETGVGANVLTF. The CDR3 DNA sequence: TGTGCCAGCAGGGAAACAGGGGTCGGGGCCAACGTCCTGACTTTC.

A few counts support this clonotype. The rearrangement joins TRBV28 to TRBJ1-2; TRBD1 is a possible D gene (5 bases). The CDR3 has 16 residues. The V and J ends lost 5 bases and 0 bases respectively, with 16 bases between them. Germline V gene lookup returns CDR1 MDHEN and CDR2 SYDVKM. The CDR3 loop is CASSTTTGRTNYGYTF. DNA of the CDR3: TGTGCCAGCAGTACTACCACGGGACGGACTAACTATGGCTACACCTTC.

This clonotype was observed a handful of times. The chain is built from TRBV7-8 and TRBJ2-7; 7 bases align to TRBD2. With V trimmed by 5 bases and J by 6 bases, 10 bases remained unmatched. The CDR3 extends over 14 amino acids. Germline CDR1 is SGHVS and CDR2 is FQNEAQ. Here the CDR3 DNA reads TGTGCCAGCAGCCCAAGCGGGACCGGGGGCGAGCAGTACTTC. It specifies CASSPSGTGGEQYF.

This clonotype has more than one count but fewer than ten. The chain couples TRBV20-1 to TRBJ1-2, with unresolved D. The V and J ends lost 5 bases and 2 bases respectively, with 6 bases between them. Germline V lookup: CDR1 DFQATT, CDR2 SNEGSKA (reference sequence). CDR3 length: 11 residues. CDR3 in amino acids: CSAPRNYGYTF. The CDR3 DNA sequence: TGCAGTGCTCCCCGAAACTATGGCTACACCTTC.

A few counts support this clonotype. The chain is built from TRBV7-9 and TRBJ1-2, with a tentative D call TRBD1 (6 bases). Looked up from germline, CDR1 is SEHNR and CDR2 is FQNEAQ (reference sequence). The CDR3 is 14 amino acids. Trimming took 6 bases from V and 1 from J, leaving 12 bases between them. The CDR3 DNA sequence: TGTGCCAGCAGAGGAGGACAGTTTAACTATGGCTACACCTTC. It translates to CASRGGQFNYGYTF.

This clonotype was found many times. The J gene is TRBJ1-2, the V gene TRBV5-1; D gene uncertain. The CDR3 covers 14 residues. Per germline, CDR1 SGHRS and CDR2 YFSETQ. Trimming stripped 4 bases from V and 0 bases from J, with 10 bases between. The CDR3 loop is CASSEGISNYGYTF. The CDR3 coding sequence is TGCGCCAGCAGCGAGGGAATATCTAACTATGGCTACACCTTC.

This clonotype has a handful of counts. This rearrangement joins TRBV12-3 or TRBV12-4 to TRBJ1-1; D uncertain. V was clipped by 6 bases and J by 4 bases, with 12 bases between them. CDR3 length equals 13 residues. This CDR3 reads CASSSAGSTEAFF. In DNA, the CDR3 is TGTGCCAGCAGCTCGGCGGGGAGCACTGAAGCTTTCTTT.

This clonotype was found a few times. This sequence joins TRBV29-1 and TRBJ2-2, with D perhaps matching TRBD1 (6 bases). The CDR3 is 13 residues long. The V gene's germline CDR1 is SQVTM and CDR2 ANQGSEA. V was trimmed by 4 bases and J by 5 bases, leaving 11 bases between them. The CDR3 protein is CSVVGHQTGELFF. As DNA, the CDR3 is TGCAGCGTTGTGGGACACCAAACCGGGGAGCTGTTTTTT.

The CDR3 region has the DNA TGTGCCAGCAGCTTTGGCAGCCTGAGCTCTGGGGCCAACGTCCTGACTTTC. It translates to CASSFGSLSSGANVLTF. This chain connects TRBV7-8 to TRBJ2-6, with no clear D. V gave up 3 bases and J gave up 0 bases, with 12 bases separating them. Germline assignment: CDR1 SGHVS and CDR2 FQNEAQ. The CDR3 extends over 17 amino acids.

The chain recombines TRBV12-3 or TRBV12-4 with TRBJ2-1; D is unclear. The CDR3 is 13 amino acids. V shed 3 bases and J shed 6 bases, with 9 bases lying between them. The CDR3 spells CASSFSQPNEQFF. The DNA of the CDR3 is TGTGCCAGCAGTTTTTCGCAGCCCAATGAGCAGTTCTTC.

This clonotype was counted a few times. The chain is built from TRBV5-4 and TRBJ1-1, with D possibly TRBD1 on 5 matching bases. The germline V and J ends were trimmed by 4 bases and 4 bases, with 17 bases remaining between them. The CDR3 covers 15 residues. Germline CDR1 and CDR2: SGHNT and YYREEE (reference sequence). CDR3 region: CASSPSGGSVTEAFF. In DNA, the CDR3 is TGTGCCAGCAGCCCGAGTGGGGGTTCAGTCACTGAAGCTTTCTTT.

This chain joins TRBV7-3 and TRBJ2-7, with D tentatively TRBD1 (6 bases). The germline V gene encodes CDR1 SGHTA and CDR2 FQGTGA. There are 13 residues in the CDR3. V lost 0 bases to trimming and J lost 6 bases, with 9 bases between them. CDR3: CASSLTSGAEQYF. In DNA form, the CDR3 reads TGTGCCAGCAGCTTAACGTCAGGGGCCGAGCAGTACTTC.

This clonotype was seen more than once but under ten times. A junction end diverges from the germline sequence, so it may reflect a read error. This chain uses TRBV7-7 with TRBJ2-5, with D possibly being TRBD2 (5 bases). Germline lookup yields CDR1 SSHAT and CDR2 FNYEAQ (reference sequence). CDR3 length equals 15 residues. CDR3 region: CASSLSVSEAETQYF. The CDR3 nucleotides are TGTGCTAGCAGCTTATCGGTTAGCGAGGCCGAGACCCAGTACTTC.

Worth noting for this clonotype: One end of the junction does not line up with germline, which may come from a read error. CDR3 sequence (DNA): TGCGCCAGCAGTGTGGGACTGCAAGAGCCCCAGTACTTC. Translation: CASSVGLQEPQYF. The chain is built from TRBV5-1 and TRBJ2-5; D perhaps matches TRBD2 (6 bases). CDR1 SGHRS and CDR2 YFSETQ come from the germline V gene. The CDR3 covers 13 residues.

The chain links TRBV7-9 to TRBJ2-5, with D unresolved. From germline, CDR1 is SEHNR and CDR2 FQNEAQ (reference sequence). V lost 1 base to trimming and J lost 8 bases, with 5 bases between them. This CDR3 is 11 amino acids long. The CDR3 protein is CASSLGSTQYF. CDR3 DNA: TGTGCCAGCAGCTTAGGGTCCACCCAGTACTTC.

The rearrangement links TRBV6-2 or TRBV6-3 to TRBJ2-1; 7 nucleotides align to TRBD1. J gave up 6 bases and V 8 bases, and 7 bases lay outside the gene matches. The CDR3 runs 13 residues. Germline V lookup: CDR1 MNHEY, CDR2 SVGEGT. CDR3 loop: CASFRQGGNEQFF. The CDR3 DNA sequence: TGTGCCAGCTTTCGACAGGGTGGCAATGAGCAGTTCTTC.

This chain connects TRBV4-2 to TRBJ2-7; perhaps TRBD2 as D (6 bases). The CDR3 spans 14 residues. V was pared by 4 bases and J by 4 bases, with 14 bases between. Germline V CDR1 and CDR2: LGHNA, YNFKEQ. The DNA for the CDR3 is TGTGCCAGCAGCCTGTGGGGGGTGGGATACGAGCAGTACTTC. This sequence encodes CASSLWGVGYEQYF.

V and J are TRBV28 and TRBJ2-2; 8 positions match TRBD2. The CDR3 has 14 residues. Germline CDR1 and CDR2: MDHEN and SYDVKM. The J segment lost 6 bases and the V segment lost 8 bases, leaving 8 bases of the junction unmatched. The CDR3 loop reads CASVSGSRAGELFF. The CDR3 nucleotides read TGTGCCAGCGTGAGCGGGAGTCGGGCCGGGGAGCTGTTTTTT.

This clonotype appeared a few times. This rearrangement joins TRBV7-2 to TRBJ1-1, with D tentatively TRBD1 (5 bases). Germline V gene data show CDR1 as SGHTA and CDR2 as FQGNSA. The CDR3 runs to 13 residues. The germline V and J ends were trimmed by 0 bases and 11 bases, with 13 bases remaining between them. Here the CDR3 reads CASSLASGARAFF. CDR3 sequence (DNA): TGTGCCAGCAGCTTAGCCAGCGGGGCCCGGGCTTTCTTT.

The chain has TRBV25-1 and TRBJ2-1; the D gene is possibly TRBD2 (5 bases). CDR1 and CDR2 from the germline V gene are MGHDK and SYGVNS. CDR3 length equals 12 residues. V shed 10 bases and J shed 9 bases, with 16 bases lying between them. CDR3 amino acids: CAIRPTSFEQFF. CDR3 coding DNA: TGTGCCATCAGGCCAACTAGTTTTGAGCAGTTCTTC.

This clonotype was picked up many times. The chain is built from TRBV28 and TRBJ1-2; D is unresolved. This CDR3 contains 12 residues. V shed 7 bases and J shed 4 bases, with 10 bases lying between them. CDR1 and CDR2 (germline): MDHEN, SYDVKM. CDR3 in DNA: TGTGCCAGCACTACCGCGTTCTATGGCTACACCTTC. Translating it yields CASTTAFYGYTF.

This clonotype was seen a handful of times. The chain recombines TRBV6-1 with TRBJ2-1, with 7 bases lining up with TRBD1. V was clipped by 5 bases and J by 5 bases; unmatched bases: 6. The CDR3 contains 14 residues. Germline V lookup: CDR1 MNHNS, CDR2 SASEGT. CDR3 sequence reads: CASSQGDKHNEQFF. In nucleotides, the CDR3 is TGTGCCAGCAGTCAGGGGGACAAGCACAATGAGCAGTTCTTC.